This T cell receptor (beta chain) was identified in a study of shared clonotypes between healthy human individuals. Overall study: In total, the donors were a couple of women and a few men aged 18 to 49.

Ten or more counts support this clone. Antigen: not known. Study conclusions and caveats: Among non-shared clonotypes, generation probabilities were lower than among those shared by all four donors. Rarefaction revealed incomplete sorted-subset sequencing despite large depth.

Per the study methods: ImmunoSEQ sequences covered only the junction and lacked quality scores; filtering therefore differed. Only in-frame clones appear in the TCRdb table, and some are missing; sequencing was by immunoSEQ multiplex PCR. V, J and clone size derive from that table, while D and trimming were established from the DNA sequence. The table lists 980,000 or so clones, around 80% of them singletons. What was sequenced was memory CD4+ T cells sorted from blood. Documented subset: CD45RA-negative fraction. The receptor was derived from a man aged 18 to 29 in good health.

The CDR3 DNA is TGTGCCAGCAGACACACAGGGGGCGCAGGGTATGGCTACACCTTC. Amino acids: CASRHTGGAGYGYTF. The chain couples TRBV5-5 to TRBJ1-2, with 9 bases that match TRBD1. Germline values: CDR1 SGHKS, CDR2 YYEKEE (reference sequence). The CDR3 consists of 15 residues. J gave up 5 bases and V 5 bases, and 10 bases lay outside the gene matches.